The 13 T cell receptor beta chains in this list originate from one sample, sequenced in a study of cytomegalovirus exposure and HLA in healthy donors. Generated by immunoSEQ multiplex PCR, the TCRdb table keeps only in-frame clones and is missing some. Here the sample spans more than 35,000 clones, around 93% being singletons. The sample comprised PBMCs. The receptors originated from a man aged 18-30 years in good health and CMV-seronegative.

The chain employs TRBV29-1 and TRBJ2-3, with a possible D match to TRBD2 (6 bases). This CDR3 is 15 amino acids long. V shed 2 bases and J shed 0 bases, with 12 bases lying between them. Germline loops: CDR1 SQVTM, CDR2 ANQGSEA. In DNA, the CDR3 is TGCAGCGTTGAAAAGCGGAGGGACAGCACAGATACGCAGTATTTT. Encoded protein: CSVEKRRDSTDTQYF.

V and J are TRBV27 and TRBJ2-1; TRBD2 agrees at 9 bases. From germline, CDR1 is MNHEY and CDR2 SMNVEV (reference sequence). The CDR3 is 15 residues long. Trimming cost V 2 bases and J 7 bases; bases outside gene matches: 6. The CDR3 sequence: CASSLMGGRANEQFF. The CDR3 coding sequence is TGTGCCAGCAGTTTAATGGGCGGGAGGGCAAATGAGCAGTTCTTC.

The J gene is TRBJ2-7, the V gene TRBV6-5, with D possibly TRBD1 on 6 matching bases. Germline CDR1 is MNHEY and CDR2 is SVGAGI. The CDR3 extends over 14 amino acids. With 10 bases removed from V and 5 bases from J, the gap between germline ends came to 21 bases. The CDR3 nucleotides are TGTGCCACCGTAAAAGCAGGGGTAGGGAACGAGCAGTACTTC. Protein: CATVKAGVGNEQYF.

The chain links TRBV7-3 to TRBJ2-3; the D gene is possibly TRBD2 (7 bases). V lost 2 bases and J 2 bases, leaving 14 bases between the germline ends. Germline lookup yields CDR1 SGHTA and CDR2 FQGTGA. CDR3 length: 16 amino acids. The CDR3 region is CASSLGAGAPTDTQYF. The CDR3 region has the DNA TGTGCCAGCAGCTTAGGGGCGGGGGCCCCCACAGATACGCAGTATTTT. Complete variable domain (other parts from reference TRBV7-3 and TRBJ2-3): GAGVSQTPSNKVTEKGKYVELRCDPISGHTALYWYRQSLGQGPEFLIYFQGTGAADDSGLPNDRFFAVRPEGSVSTLKIQRTERGDSAVYLCASSLGAGAPTDTQYFGPGTRLTVL.

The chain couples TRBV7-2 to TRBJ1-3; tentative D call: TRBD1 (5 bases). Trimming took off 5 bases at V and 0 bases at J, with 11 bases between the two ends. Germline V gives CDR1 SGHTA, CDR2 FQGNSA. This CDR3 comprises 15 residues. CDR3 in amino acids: CASSPGGGSGNTIYF. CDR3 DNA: TGTGCCAGCAGCCCGGGGGGGGGCTCTGGAAACACCATATATTTT.

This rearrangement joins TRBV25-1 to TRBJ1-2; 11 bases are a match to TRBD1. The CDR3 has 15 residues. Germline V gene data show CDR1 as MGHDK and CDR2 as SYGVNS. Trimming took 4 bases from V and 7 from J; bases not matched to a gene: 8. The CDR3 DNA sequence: TGTGCCAGCAGTGCAGGACAGGGGGCGTCAAGTGGCTACACCTTC. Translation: CASSAGQGASSGYTF.

CDR3 DNA: TGCGCCAGCAGCTTGGGACGATCCGGGACAGGGGTCCACGAGCAGTACTTC. Translated, it gives CASSLGRSGTGVHEQYF. The V call is TRBV5-1, the J call TRBJ2-7, with 10 bases fitting TRBD1. The V segment lost 0 bases and the J segment 5 bases; nucleotides outside the gene matches: 11. Germline V CDR1 and CDR2: SGHRS, YFSETQ. The CDR3 is made up of 17 amino acids. Full variable domain (outside the CDR3, taken from reference TRBV5-1 and TRBJ2-7): KAGVTQTPRYLIKTRGQQVTLSCSPISGHRSVSWYQQTPGQGLQFLFEYFSETQRNKGNFPGRFSGRQFSNSRSEMNVSTLELGDSALYLCASSLGRSGTGVHEQYFGPGTRLTVT.

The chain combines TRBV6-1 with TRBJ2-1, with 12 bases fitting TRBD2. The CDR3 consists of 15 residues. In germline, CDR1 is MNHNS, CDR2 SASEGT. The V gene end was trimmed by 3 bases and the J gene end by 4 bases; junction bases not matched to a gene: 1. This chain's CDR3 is CASSDGTSGYNEQFF. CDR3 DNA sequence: TGTGCCAGCAGTGATGGGACTAGCGGGTACAATGAGCAGTTCTTC.

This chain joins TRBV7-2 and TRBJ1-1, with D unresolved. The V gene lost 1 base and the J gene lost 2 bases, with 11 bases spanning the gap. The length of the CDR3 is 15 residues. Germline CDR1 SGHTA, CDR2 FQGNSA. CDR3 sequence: CASSLVWGGNTEAFF. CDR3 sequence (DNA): TGTGCCAGCAGCTTAGTTTGGGGAGGAAACACTGAAGCTTTCTTT.

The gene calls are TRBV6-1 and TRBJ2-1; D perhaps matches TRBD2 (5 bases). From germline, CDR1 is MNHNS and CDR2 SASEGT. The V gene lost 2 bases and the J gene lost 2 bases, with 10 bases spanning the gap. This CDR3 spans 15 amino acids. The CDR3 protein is CASSEQEEPYNEQFF. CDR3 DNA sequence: TGTGCCAGCAGTGAACAGGAGGAACCCTACAATGAGCAGTTCTTC.

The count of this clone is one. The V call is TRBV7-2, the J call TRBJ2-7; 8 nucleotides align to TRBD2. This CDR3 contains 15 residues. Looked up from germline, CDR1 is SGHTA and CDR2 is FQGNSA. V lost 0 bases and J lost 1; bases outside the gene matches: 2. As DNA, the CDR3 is TGTGCCAGCAGCTTAGCCAGCGGGGGTTCCTACGAGCAGTACTTC. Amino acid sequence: CASSLASGGSYEQYF.

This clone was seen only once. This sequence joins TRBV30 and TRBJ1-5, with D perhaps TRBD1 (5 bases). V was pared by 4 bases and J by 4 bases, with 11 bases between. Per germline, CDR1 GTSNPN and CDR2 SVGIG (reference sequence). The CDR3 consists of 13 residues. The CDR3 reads CAWTPQENQPQHF. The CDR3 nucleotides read TGTGCCTGGACCCCACAGGAGAATCAGCCCCAGCATTTT.

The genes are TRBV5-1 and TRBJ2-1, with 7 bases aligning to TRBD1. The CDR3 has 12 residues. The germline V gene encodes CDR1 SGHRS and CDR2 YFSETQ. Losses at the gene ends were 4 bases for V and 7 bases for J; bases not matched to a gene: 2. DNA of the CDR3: TGCGCCAGCAGCGACAGGGTTAATGAGCAGTTCTTC. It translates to CASSDRVNEQFF.